Sequencing of this T cell receptor beta chain was carried out in a study of blood T cell repertoires in COVID-19. Overall study: COVID-19 samples collected from the United States, Italy and Spain covered acute and convalescent phases. Sources were T cells, B-cell-depleted T cells, or PBMCs; the material itself was cDNA or gDNA.

TCRdb's table, derived via immunoSEQ multiplex PCR, lists solely in-frame clones and lacks some. The table records fewer than 30,000 clones, approximately 85% of them present only once. The CDR3 is 15 amino acids. The chain carries TRBV21-1 and TRBJ1-4; TRBD1, the table's D call, was not compared with the DNA. TRBV21-1 is deemed a pseudogene. This TCR was recovered from a human donor in a cohort sampled during active COVID-19. Sequencing was done on a sample of peripheral blood. DNA for the CDR3: TGTGCCAGCAGCAAAGACCGGGACAGTAATGAAAAACTGTTTTTT. The encoded protein is CASSKDRDSNEKLFF.